These 31 T cell receptor beta chains share one sample of origin, sequenced in a study of shared clonotypes between healthy human individuals. Assay used: immunoSEQ multiplex PCR; TCRdb lists only in-frame clones, some missing. The table includes some 320,000 clones, around 87% detected once. Material: memory CD8+ T cells sorted from blood. The subset was: CD45RO+ cells pooled with CCR7-negative TemRA cells. These receptors all stem from a man aged 18 to 30 in good health.

The chain is built from TRBV7-9 and TRBJ2-7; D gene uncertain. CDR1 and CDR2 (germline): SEHNR, FQNEAQ (reference sequence). The V end was cut by 2 bases, the J end by 6 bases, with 5 bases between. The CDR3 runs 11 residues. CDR3 coding DNA: TGTGCCAGCAGCTTATTAGCCGAGCAGTACTTC. It encodes CASSLLAEQYF.

The chain carries TRBV9 and TRBJ1-4, with D unresolved. The CDR3 covers 14 residues. The V gene lost 0 bases and the J gene lost 6 bases, with 9 bases spanning the gap. CDR1 and CDR2 (germline): SGDLS, YYNGEE. CDR3 protein: CASSVGGRDEKLFF. The CDR3 DNA follows: TGTGCCAGCAGCGTAGGAGGGAGGGATGAAAAACTGTTTTTT.

The J gene is TRBJ1-2, the V gene TRBV4-2; D is uncertain. V lost 0 bases and J 0 bases, leaving 14 bases between the germline ends. Germline-derived CDR1 and CDR2 are LGHNA and YNFKEQ. This CDR3 is 17 amino acids long. The CDR3 DNA reads TGTGCCAGCAGCCAAGAAACGATAACTTTAGCTAACTATGGCTACACCTTC. Its protein product is CASSQETITLANYGYTF.

The rearrangement joins TRBV5-8 to TRBJ2-2; maybe TRBD2 (5 bases). The CDR3 consists of 16 residues. Germline V CDR1 and CDR2: SGHTS, YDEGEE. Deletions cut 2 bases from V and 5 bases from J, with 16 bases between. In DNA, the CDR3 is TGTGCCAGCAGCTTTAAACAGCCCGGGGAGACCGGGGAGCTGTTTTTT. Protein: CASSFKQPGETGELFF.

There are a few counts of this clone. V usage is TRBV13 and J usage is TRBJ2-3; 8 bases are shared with TRBD1. The CDR3 contains 16 residues. The J segment lost 4 bases and the V segment lost 4 bases, leaving 10 bases of the junction unmatched. Germline CDR1 PRHDT, CDR2 FYEKMQ (reference sequence). The CDR3 coding sequence is TGTGCCAGCAGCTCTCCCTTCGCAGGGGGCGCAGATACGCAGTATTTT. Amino acids: CASSSPFAGGADTQYF.

V and J are TRBV6-8 and TRBJ2-1, with 7 bases identical to TRBD1. Germline V lookup: CDR1 MNHGY, CDR2 SAAAGT. With V trimmed by 7 bases and J by 7 bases, 13 bases remained unmatched. The CDR3 has 15 amino acids. CDR3 nucleotides: TGTGCCAGCACCCAGGGGGTAGCCGGGGCGAATGAGCAGTTCTTC. Protein product: CASTQGVAGANEQFF.

The rearrangement links TRBV5-1 to TRBJ2-3; 7 bases map to TRBD2. The ends lost 4 bases at V and 0 bases at J; junction bases unmatched: 11. CDR3 length: 17 residues. The V gene's germline CDR1 is SGHRS and CDR2 YFSETQ. The CDR3 DNA is TGCGCCAGCAGCCCCGGGCGGGATAGCGGGAGCACAGATACGCAGTATTTT. This translates into CASSPGRDSGSTDTQYF.

As for this clone: Other nucleotide sequences from this sample produce the same CDR3. This rearrangement joins TRBV7-9 to TRBJ1-1; a possible D gene is TRBD1 (5 bases). Germline lookup yields CDR1 SEHNR and CDR2 FQNEAQ (reference sequence). V dropped 3 bases and J dropped 4 bases, with 9 bases sitting between them. This CDR3 region has 13 residues. The CDR3 is CASSFGDGTEAFF. In DNA form, the CDR3 reads TGTGCCAGCAGCTTCGGGGACGGCACTGAAGCTTTCTTT.

V usage is TRBV29-1 and J usage is TRBJ1-1, with 10 bases that match TRBD1. Germline CDR1 and CDR2: SQVTM and ANQGSEA. This CDR3 is 12 amino acids long. V lost 3 bases, J lost 7 bases, and 2 bases stayed unmatched. CDR3 sequence reads: CSVDRTGGEAFF. The CDR3 DNA sequence: TGCAGCGTTGATCGGACAGGGGGTGAAGCTTTCTTT.

The rearrangement joins TRBV29-1 to TRBJ2-7; D remains unclear. This CDR3 region has 11 residues. In germline, CDR1 is SQVTM, CDR2 ANQGSEA. The germline V and J ends were trimmed by 4 bases and 3 bases, with 7 bases remaining between them. This CDR3 reads CSVVSNYEQYF. The DNA for the CDR3 is TGCAGCGTTGTCTCCAACTACGAGCAGTACTTC.

The chain carries TRBV5-1 and TRBJ1-2, with 7 bases that match TRBD1. The CDR3 length is 16 residues. CDR1 SGHRS and CDR2 YFSETQ come from the germline V gene. Trimming at V came to 5 bases and at J to 4 bases, leaving 14 bases not matched to a gene. This CDR3 reads CASRRRKYTGAYGYTF. CDR3 coding DNA: TGCGCCAGCAGGCGCCGGAAATACACAGGGGCCTATGGCTACACCTTC.

The V and J genes are TRBV19 and TRBJ2-7; 9 bases are shared with TRBD2. Germline trimming cut 3 bases from V and 2 bases from J; bases unmatched to any gene: 5. This CDR3 spans 15 amino acids. The germline V gene has CDR1 LNHDA and CDR2 SQIVND (reference sequence). The CDR3 DNA is TGTGCCAGTAGTATGACGGCGGGAGGGCCCTACGAGCAGTACTTC. Amino acid sequence: CASSMTAGGPYEQYF.

This clone has just one count. This chain connects TRBV4-1 to TRBJ1-4; weak D call: TRBD1 (5 bases). Germline CDR1 MGHRA, CDR2 YSYEKL. CDR3 length: 16 amino acids. V lost 1 base, J lost 8 bases, and 17 bases lay in between. CDR3 residues: CASSQAGGLTSEKLFF. CDR3 bases: TGCGCCAGCAGCCAAGCTGGGGGATTGACATCCGAAAAACTGTTTTTT.

The chain carries TRBV2 and TRBJ2-7; D is unresolved. V was clipped by 11 bases and J by 6 bases, with 11 bases between them. The CDR3 is 10 amino acids. Looked up from germline, CDR1 is SNHLY and CDR2 is FYNNEI. The CDR3 protein is CAPDRGEQYF. The CDR3 DNA is TGTGCCCCTGACCGAGGCGAGCAGTACTTC.

The chain recombines TRBV5-1 with TRBJ1-2, with D unclear. Germline-derived CDR1 and CDR2 are SGHRS and YFSETQ. The CDR3 extends over 12 amino acids. V lost 4 bases and J lost 6, with 10 bases in between. The CDR3 nucleotides are TGCGCCAGCAGCACGGACGGAGATGGCTACACCTTC. Translation: CASSTDGDGYTF.

The chain uses TRBV6-4 and TRBJ2-1, with unresolved D. Germline CDR1 and CDR2: MRHNA and SNTAGT. Trimming shortened V by 0 bases and J by 7 bases, and 7 bases separated the two germline ends. This CDR3 has 13 residues. The CDR3 spells CASSDSARNEQFF. In DNA form, the CDR3 reads TGTGCCAGCAGTGACTCGGCAAGGAATGAGCAGTTCTTC.

The V and J genes are TRBV13 and TRBJ2-7; TRBD1 or TRBD2 may be the D gene (5 bases each). The CDR3 is 19 amino acids. The germline CDR1 and CDR2 sequences are PRHDT and FYEKMQ (reference sequence). V shed 5 bases and J shed 9 bases, with 35 bases lying between them. CDR3: CASSGEGPSPGFDNRGQYF. DNA for the CDR3: TGTGCCAGCAGCGGAGAGGGGCCTAGCCCTGGGTTTGACAATCGGGGGCAGTACTTC.

The chain links TRBV27 to TRBJ2-5, with D tentatively TRBD2 (5 bases). Germline V gene data show CDR1 as MNHEY and CDR2 as SMNVEV (reference sequence). V shed 5 bases and J shed 7 bases, with 23 bases lying between them. CDR3 length: 16 amino acids. In nucleotides, the CDR3 is TGTGCCAGCAGTCCGCCTTTCCTCGCGGGTCACGGGACCCAGTACTTC. Its translation: CASSPPFLAGHGTQYF.

V gene TRBV7-3 combines with J gene TRBJ1-1; D is perhaps TRBD1 (6 bases). The CDR3 loop spans 19 amino acids. V was cut by 0 bases and J by 4 bases, with 24 bases left in between. The V gene's germline CDR1 is SGHTA and CDR2 FQGTGA. In DNA, the CDR3 is TGTGCCAGCAGCTTAACGTCCTGGCAGGGGAGGGGAAAGGGCACTGAAGCTTTCTTT. Protein product: CASSLTSWQGRGKGTEAFF.

V is TRBV28 and J is TRBJ1-2, with 7 positions matching TRBD1. CDR3 size: 15 residues. Trimming took 5 bases from V and 1 from J; bases not matched to a gene: 7. Germline CDR1 MDHEN, CDR2 SYDVKM. DNA for the CDR3: TGTGCCAGCAGTCCCAGGGACAGCCTTAACTATGGCTACACCTTC. As protein: CASSPRDSLNYGYTF.

The V and J genes are TRBV27 and TRBJ1-2, with 10 bases that match TRBD1. The CDR3 spans 16 residues. Germline trimming cut 0 bases from V and 7 bases from J; bases unmatched to any gene: 8. Germline V gene lookup returns CDR1 MNHEY and CDR2 SMNVEV (reference sequence). CDR3 nucleotide sequence: TGTGCCAGCAGTTTATCGTGGGGACAGGGGTACAGTGGCTACACCTTC. It yields the protein CASSLSWGQGYSGYTF.

The chain has TRBV11-2 and TRBJ2-7; D not certain. The CDR3 runs 16 residues. The ends were cut back, 2 bases at V and 3 bases at J, with 17 bases in the middle. CDR1 is SGHAT, CDR2 FQNNGV, per germline. The CDR3 loop is CASSLPDQAHLYEQYF. The CDR3 nucleotides read TGTGCCAGCAGCTTACCCGATCAGGCTCACCTCTACGAGCAGTACTTC.

The V and J genes are TRBV7-9 and TRBJ2-7, with a tentative D call TRBD1 (5 bases). Trimming stripped 5 bases from V and 4 bases from J, with 15 bases between. The CDR3 has 14 amino acids. The V gene's germline CDR1 is SEHNR and CDR2 FQNEAQ (reference sequence). This chain's CDR3 is CASSQVGAGYEQYF. DNA for the CDR3: TGTGCCAGCAGCCAGGTTGGGGCAGGGTACGAGCAGTACTTC.

The rearrangement links TRBV5-1 to TRBJ2-1; 12 nucleotides match TRBD2. In germline, CDR1 is SGHRS, CDR2 YFSETQ. The J segment lost 8 bases and the V segment lost 1 base, leaving 7 bases of the junction unmatched. This CDR3 spans 16 amino acids. The CDR3 is CASSLRLAGGVYEQFF. The CDR3 DNA reads as TGCGCCAGCAGCTTGCGGCTAGCGGGAGGGGTATATGAGCAGTTCTTC.

The CDR3 bases are TGTGCCAGCAGGATGCCGGGACAGGGCCCTTACGAGCAGTACTTC. Its protein product is CASRMPGQGPYEQYF. The V gene is TRBV11-2, the J gene TRBJ2-7, with TRBD1 matching 9 bases. The CDR3 is made up of 15 amino acids. The V and J ends lost 6 bases and 4 bases, in that order; junction bases with no gene match: 10. In germline, CDR1 is SGHAT, CDR2 FQNNGV.

J is TRBJ2-7 and V is TRBV30; tentatively, D is TRBD2 (5 bases). This CDR3 is 12 amino acids long. Trimming shortened V by 4 bases and J by 6 bases, and 13 bases separated the two germline ends. In germline, CDR1 is GTSNPN, CDR2 SVGIG (reference sequence). The CDR3 protein is CAWTPLGGEQYF. In DNA, the CDR3 is TGTGCCTGGACCCCTCTCGGAGGCGAGCAGTACTTC.

This clone was picked up one time. This chain uses TRBV5-6 with TRBJ1-1; 8 bases map to TRBD1. Trimming cost V 6 bases and J 0 bases; bases outside gene matches: 1. This CDR3 spans 13 amino acids. Germline V lookup: CDR1 SGHDT, CDR2 YYEEEE. The CDR3 DNA reads TGTGCCAGCAACAGGGGGATGAACACTGAAGCTTTCTTT. It translates to CASNRGMNTEAFF. The full variable domain, its missing parts supplied by reference TRBV5-6 and TRBJ1-1, is DAGVTQSPTHLIKTRGQQVTLRCSPKSGHDTVSWYQQALGQGPQFIFQYYEEEERQRGNFPDRFSGHQFPNYSSELNVNALLLGDSALYLCASNRGMNTEAFFGQGTRLTVV.

The V and J genes are TRBV6-5 and TRBJ2-1; TRBD2 matches at 9 bases. Germline CDR1 MNHEY, CDR2 SVGAGI. This CDR3 contains 13 residues. Germline trimming cut 10 bases from V and 8 bases from J; bases unmatched to any gene: 9. CDR3 protein: CATHLAGMDEQFF. The CDR3 bases are TGTGCCACCCATCTAGCGGGGATGGATGAGCAGTTCTTC.

The V gene is TRBV27, the J gene TRBJ2-1, with D maybe TRBD2 (6 bases). Trimming removed 5 bases from V and 9 bases from J, with 17 bases in between. The CDR3 extends over 14 amino acids. The germline gives CDR1 MNHEY, CDR2 SMNVEV (reference sequence). The CDR3 region is CASSAGTFYVEQFF. The DNA of the CDR3 is TGTGCCAGCAGTGCGGGGACTTTTTATGTTGAGCAGTTCTTC.

The V call is TRBV27, the J call TRBJ2-1, with 11 bases fitting TRBD1. V shed 3 bases, J shed 8 bases, and the junction held 3 bases outside the gene matches. The CDR3 has 14 amino acids. The germline gives CDR1 MNHEY, CDR2 SMNVEV (reference sequence). The CDR3 bases are TGTGCCAGCAGTTTCCGGACAGGGGGCGATGAGCAGTTCTTC. Its protein product is CASSFRTGGDEQFF.

The rearrangement joins TRBV27 to TRBJ2-7, with D maybe TRBD1 (5 bases). CDR3 length equals 13 residues. Germline values: CDR1 MNHEY, CDR2 SMNVEV (reference sequence). V was pared by 0 bases and J by 6 bases, with 9 bases between. The CDR3 nucleotides read TGTGCCAGCAGTTTATCGCAGGGTCGCGAGCAGTACTTC. Amino acids: CASSLSQGREQYF.